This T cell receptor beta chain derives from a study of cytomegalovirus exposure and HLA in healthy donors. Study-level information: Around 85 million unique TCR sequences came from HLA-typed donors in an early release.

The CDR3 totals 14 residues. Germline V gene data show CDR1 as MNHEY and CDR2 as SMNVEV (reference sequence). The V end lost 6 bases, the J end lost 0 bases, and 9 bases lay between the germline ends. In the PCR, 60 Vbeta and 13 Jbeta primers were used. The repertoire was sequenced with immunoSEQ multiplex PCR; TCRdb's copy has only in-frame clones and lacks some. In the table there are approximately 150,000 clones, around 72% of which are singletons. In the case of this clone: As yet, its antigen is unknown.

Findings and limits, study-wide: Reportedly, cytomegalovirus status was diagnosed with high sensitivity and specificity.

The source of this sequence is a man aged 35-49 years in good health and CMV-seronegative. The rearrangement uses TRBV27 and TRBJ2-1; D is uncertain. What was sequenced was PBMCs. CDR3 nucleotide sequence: TGTGCCAGCAGCCCTCGTAGCTCCTACAATGAGCAGTTCTTC. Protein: CASSPRSSYNEQFF.